The next 24 T cell receptor beta chains were all read from a single sample in a study of T-cell reconstitution after alpha-beta-depleted transplantation in children. For TCRbeta, the library was prepared with unique molecular identifiers. MiXCR, run by TCRdb on the PCR reads, gives a single entry per CDR3 protein. The sample has some 100,000 distinct CDR3 sequences, roughly a sixth seen once. The sample in question was PBMCs, mostly from graft donor cells, obtained 180 days after TCRalphabeta/CD19-depleted stem cell transplant. Every receptor here comes from a male patient aged 2 to 9 who had a stem cell transplant for acute lymphoblastic leukemia, so the T cells may come from the graft donor.

This clonotype was seen more than once but under ten times. J is TRBJ1-1 and V is TRBV5-1; no clear D. Trimming stripped 5 bases from V and 3 bases from J, with 11 bases between. Germline V gives CDR1 SGHRS, CDR2 YFSETQ. This CDR3 has 13 amino acids. CDR3 sequence reads: CASRLGADTEAFF. CDR3 in DNA: TGCGCCAGCAGACTGGGAGCAGACACTGAAGCTTTCTTT.

This clonotype was recorded a few times. The V gene is TRBV12-5, the J gene TRBJ1-4; D ambiguous. Per the germline V gene, CDR1 is LGHNT and CDR2 is FRNRAP. With 1 base removed from V and 0 bases from J, the gap between germline ends came to 15 bases. This CDR3 contains 18 residues. CDR3: CASGLGTTVPSTNEKLFF. The CDR3 DNA follows: TGTGCTAGTGGTTTGGGCACAACGGTTCCTTCAACTAATGAAAAACTGTTTTTT. The variable domain in full, completed from reference TRBV12-5 and TRBJ1-4, reads DARVTQTPRHKVTEMGQEVTMRCQPILGHNTVFWYRQTMMQGLELLAYFRNRAPLDDSGMPKDRFSAEMPDATLATLKIQPSEPRDSAVYFCASGLGTTVPSTNEKLFFGSGTQLSVL.

This clonotype was observed at least ten times. The chain couples TRBV6-5 to TRBJ1-4; D unclear. The V gene's germline CDR1 is MNHEY and CDR2 SVGAGI. This CDR3 has 16 residues. Trimming shortened V by 0 bases and J by 5 bases, and 13 bases separated the two germline ends. CDR3: CASSYSTGEGNEKLFF. CDR3 in DNA: TGTGCCAGCAGTTACTCGACGGGTGAAGGGAATGAAAAACTGTTTTTT.

This clonotype was observed many times. The chain carries TRBV29-1 and TRBJ1-6, with TRBD1 as a possible D gene (6 bases). The CDR3 length is 13 residues. Deletions cut 6 bases from V and 9 bases from J, with 15 bases between. CDR1 and CDR2 (germline): SQVTM, ANQGSEA. This CDR3 is CSVGSGDGSPLHF. CDR3 in DNA: TGCAGCGTCGGATCAGGGGATGGTTCACCCCTCCACTTT.

The chain uses TRBV2 and TRBJ2-7, with D uncertain. This CDR3 has 12 amino acids. Trimming stripped 4 bases from V and 5 bases from J, with 9 bases between. CDR1 is SNHLY and CDR2 is FYNNEI in the germline V gene. The CDR3 DNA reads TGTGCCAGCAGTGGGTTGGGTAACGAGCAGTACTTC. Amino acid sequence: CASSGLGNEQYF.

In its sample, this clonotype was seen a few times. The DNA is omitted, as the CDR3 cannot be located on it reliably, and the CDR3 follows TCRdb's listing. The chain uses TRBV12-3 or TRBV12-4 and TRBJ1-2. Counting both end residues, the CDR3 totals 14 amino acids. The CDR3 loop reads CASSSSPRNYGYTF.

CDR3 nucleotides: TGTGCCAGCAGCTTGGCTAACAGGGACGAGACCCAGTACTTC. Protein product: CASSLANRDETQYF. V is TRBV5-4 and J is TRBJ2-5, with a tentative D call TRBD1 (6 bases). The CDR3 runs 14 residues. V was pared by 0 bases and J by 5 bases, with 11 bases between. Germline loops: CDR1 SGHNT, CDR2 YYREEE (reference sequence).

This chain joins TRBV20-1 and TRBJ1-1; D is unclear. V gave up 1 base and J gave up 0 bases, with 12 bases separating them. The germline CDR1 and CDR2 sequences are DFQATT and SNEGSKA (reference sequence). CDR3 size: 15 residues. CDR3 nucleotide sequence: TGCAGTGCTAGAGTCCCGGGCGGAATGAACACTGAAGCTTTCTTT. Translation: CSARVPGGMNTEAFF.

In this sample, this clonotype turned up many times. The chain couples TRBV29-1 to TRBJ1-5; the D is unclear. V gave up 4 bases and J gave up 4 bases, with 8 bases separating them. CDR1 is SQVTM, CDR2 ANQGSEA, per germline. CDR3 length equals 12 residues. As DNA, the CDR3 is TGCAGCGTTGGTGCGGGGAATCAGCCCCAGCATTTT. Translation gives CSVGAGNQPQHF.

This clonotype was observed many times. This sequence joins TRBV6-1 and TRBJ2-3; 10 bases agree with TRBD2. V lost 7 bases, J lost 2 bases, and 6 bases stayed unmatched. The CDR3 extends over 15 amino acids. Germline V gene data show CDR1 as MNHNS and CDR2 as SASEGT. CDR3 in DNA: TGTGCCAGCATCGCAGCGGGGGGGAACACAGATACGCAGTATTTT. This translates into CASIAAGGNTDTQYF.

This clonotype was seen at least ten times. CDR3 coding DNA: TGTGCCACCAGCAGAGAAGCCGCGGGGCTTGGAGCCAAAAACATTCAGTACTTC. Its translation is CATSREAAGLGAKNIQYF. This chain links TRBV15 with TRBJ2-4; D may be TRBD2 (6 bases). Trimming cost V 0 bases and J 0 bases, with 15 bases left between them. This CDR3 contains 18 residues. Germline V gives CDR1 LNHNV, CDR2 YYDKDF (reference sequence).

The chain recombines TRBV10-3 with TRBJ2-5; D is perhaps TRBD1 (5 bases). Trimming left V 0 bases short and J 4 bases short, with 9 bases between. The CDR3 is 14 amino acids. Germline loops: CDR1 ENHRY, CDR2 SYGVKD. CDR3 nucleotides: TGTGCCATCAGTGAGTCTAGGGGTAGAGAGACCCAGTACTTC. This codes for CAISESRGRETQYF.

This rearrangement joins TRBV18 to TRBJ2-2, with 9 bases lining up with TRBD2. Germline V lookup: CDR1 KGHSH, CDR2 LQKENI. This CDR3 has 15 amino acids. The J segment lost 7 bases and the V segment lost 5 bases, leaving 8 bases of the junction unmatched. The CDR3 is CASSAGGPFGGELFF. CDR3 DNA: TGTGCCAGCTCAGCGGGGGGGCCTTTCGGCGGGGAGCTGTTTTTT.

The chain joins TRBV12-3 or TRBV12-4 to TRBJ2-2, with D possibly matching TRBD1 (5 bases). Trimming cost V 7 bases and J 6 bases, with 12 bases left between them. The CDR3 length is 13 residues. CDR3 sequence (DNA): TGTGCCAGCAAAAACCCAGGGTCCGGGGAGCTGTTTTTT. Its translation: CASKNPGSGELFF.

This clonotype was seen more than once but under ten times. The chain couples TRBV7-2 to TRBJ2-1; 7 bases are shared with TRBD1. The germline gives CDR1 SGHTA, CDR2 FQGNSA. J was trimmed by 8 bases and V by 1 base; bases with no gene match: 8. This CDR3 has 15 residues. The CDR3 here is CASSLEEGGRDEQFF. CDR3 sequence (DNA): TGTGCCAGCAGCTTAGAAGAAGGGGGCAGGGATGAGCAGTTCTTC.

The CDR3 region is CASSLRGGGDDEQFF. The CDR3 DNA is TGTGCCAGCAGCTTACGGGGCGGGGGGGATGATGAGCAGTTCTTC. The gene calls are TRBV11-2 and TRBJ2-1; 9 bases match TRBD2. This CDR3 region has 15 residues. Looked up from germline, CDR1 is SGHAT and CDR2 is FQNNGV. With 2 bases clipped from V and 8 bases from J, the junction kept 7 bases outside the gene matches.

Note on this clonotype: An end of the junction does not agree with germline; a read error may underlie this. The chain couples TRBV29-1 to TRBJ2-7, with D possibly matching TRBD2 (5 bases). The CDR3 has 12 residues. Germline values: CDR1 SQVTM, CDR2 ANQGSEA. The CDR3 coding sequence is TGCATCGTTGAAACCGGGGCCTACGAGCAGTACTTC. It encodes CIVETGAYEQYF.

This clonotype was detected a few times. V is TRBV6-1 and J is TRBJ2-5, with D tentatively TRBD2 (6 bases). V lost 6 bases and J 2 bases, leaving 13 bases between the germline ends. The CDR3 spans 14 residues. Germline V CDR1 and CDR2: MNHNS, SASEGT. CDR3 bases: TGTGCCAGCAGACGGGACGGGAGACAAGAGACCCAGTACTTC. It yields the protein CASRRDGRQETQYF.

V usage is TRBV7-9 and J usage is TRBJ2-1; 9 nucleotides line up with TRBD2. The V segment lost 5 bases and the J segment 8 bases; nucleotides outside the gene matches: 10. The V gene's germline CDR1 is SEHNR and CDR2 FQNEAQ (reference sequence). The CDR3 runs to 15 residues. Here the CDR3 DNA reads TGTGCCAGCAGCCCGGTGGGACTAGCAGGGGATGAGCAGTTCTTC. Translation: CASSPVGLAGDEQFF.

The chain couples TRBV7-2 to TRBJ2-1; 15 bases fit TRBD2. CDR3 size: 15 residues. The J segment lost 10 bases and the V segment lost 5 bases, leaving 6 bases of the junction unmatched. CDR1 is SGHTA, CDR2 FQGNSA, per germline. The CDR3 sequence: CASSPGLAGGREQFF. CDR3 in DNA: TGTGCCAGCAGCCCGGGACTAGCGGGGGGACGGGAGCAGTTCTTC.

This clonotype occurred a few times. The chain employs TRBV12-3 or TRBV12-4 and TRBJ1-4; 9 bases line up with TRBD1. Losses at the gene ends were 4 bases for V and 8 bases for J; bases not matched to a gene: 8. The CDR3 has 15 amino acids. CDR3 bases: TGTGCCAGCAGTTCAATACAGGGGGCTGAAGAAAAACTGTTTTTT. Encoded protein: CASSSIQGAEEKLFF.

This clonotype showed up just a few times. The chain combines TRBV30 with TRBJ1-1; D gene unclear. Trimming pared 4 bases from V and 2 bases from J, leaving 8 bases between. The CDR3 runs 12 residues. Per germline, CDR1 GTSNPN and CDR2 SVGIG (reference sequence). The CDR3 DNA is TGTGCCTGGACTGACAAAAACACTGAAGCTTTCTTT. It specifies CAWTDKNTEAFF.

The sample holds a few counts of this clonotype. The genes are TRBV10-3 and TRBJ2-3; no clear D gene. Germline-derived CDR1 and CDR2 are ENHRY and SYGVKD. V lost 6 bases, J lost 6 bases, and 13 bases lay in between. The CDR3 extends over 13 amino acids. CDR3 amino acids: CAIRPGGWDTQYF. The CDR3 nucleotides read TGTGCCATCAGGCCAGGCGGCTGGGATACGCAGTATTTT.

The sample holds a few counts of this clonotype. The chain recombines TRBV12-3 or TRBV12-4 with TRBJ2-5; no clear D gene. The V end lost 6 bases, the J end lost 5 bases, and 7 bases lay between the germline ends. The CDR3 totals 11 residues. The CDR3 DNA is TGTGCCAGCAGGTTGGAGGAGACCCAGTACTTC. This sequence encodes CASRLEETQYF.